The source of this T cell receptor beta chain is a study of tumor-infiltrating lymphocytes in primary liver carcinoma. Turning to the study itself: The patients had histopathologically diagnosed primary liver carcinoma, and their disease was treated by surgical resection. Regardless of tissue type, samples showed similar yields of roughly 3.5 to 7.13 million productive TCRbeta reads.

Germline DNA was also extracted, and blood RNA derived from unsorted whole blood. CDR3 length equals 17 residues. Trimming stripped 6 bases from V and 8 bases from J, with 26 bases between. Germline CDR1 is SGHVS and CDR2 is FQNEAQ. cDNA specific to TCR beta was made from 500 ng of total RNA, with a constant-region primer employed for priming. Slightly modified ARM-PCR served as the procedure for the TCR beta libraries. These libraries came from three rounds of nested multiplex PCR. PCR rounds one and two used TRBV1-TRBV30 forward primers with a C-beta reverse primer for 10 cycles each. TCRdb redid the calling of the multiplex PCR reads with MiXCR, one entry per CDR3 protein. The table records about 320,000 distinct CDR3 sequences, 65% of them present only once.

What was sequenced was peripheral blood. The receptor's source is a man in his forties with primary liver carcinoma and hepatitis B virus infection. The chain has TRBV7-8 and TRBJ2-1, with D tentatively TRBD1 (6 bases). CDR3 sequence reads: CASSPISDNGTLDEQFF. DNA of the CDR3: TGTGCCAGCAGTCCCATATCGGATAACGGGACACTTGATGAGCAGTTCTTC. Drawing the rest from reference TRBV7-8 and TRBJ2-1, the complete variable domain is GAGVSQSPRYKVAKRGQDVALRCDPISGHVSLFWYQQALGQGPEFLTYFQNEAQLDKSGLPSDRFFAERPEGSVSTLKIQRTQQEDSAVYLCASSPISDNGTLDEQFFGPGTRLTVL.